This record looks at one TCR beta chain sequence and its context. This study enrolled people aged 18 to 89 from about 26 US geographic areas. Allocation to cohorts depended on clinical history reported by the participants. Donors of Cohort 3 who recovered were those that had two negative PCRs, clearance, or symptom resolution. The data were obtained in a study of blood T cell repertoires in COVID-19. Germline trimming cut 4 bases from V and 5 bases from J; bases unmatched to any gene: 7. The CDR3 is 14 residues long. The germline CDR1 and CDR2 sequences are LGHDT and YNNKEL (reference sequence). Per the authors' pipeline: Researchers report that nucleated cell counts were estimated from reference gene primer amplification. Assay: immunoSEQ multiplex PCR; the TCRdb copy retains only in-frame clones and omits some. V and J calls and clone size are those listed in that table; D and trimming were worked out from the DNA. Of around 160,000 clones detected, 80% appear once; the ten largest clones hold 4.5% to 7.5%.

Specimen: PBMCs or T cells enriched from blood (not recorded which). This TCR came from a man between 35 and 55 years old who had recovered from COVID-19. V and J are TRBV3-1 (or the pseudogene TRBV3-2) and TRBJ2-5; 7 nucleotides agree with TRBD2. The CDR3 loop reads CASSPGGRFETQYF. CDR3 DNA sequence: TGTGCCAGCAGCCCGGGGGGAAGGTTCGAGACCCAGTACTTC.